This T cell receptor beta chain was sequenced in a study of blood T cell repertoires in COVID-19. The data were produced by immunoSEQ multiplex PCR, yet TCRdb's version contains in-frame clones alone and is incomplete. The data hold 250,000 to 350,000 clones, with roughly 90% observed a single time. Germline CDR1 reads SGHDT; CDR2 reads YYEEEE. Deletions cut 5 bases from V and 0 bases from J, with 10 bases between. This CDR3 has 14 residues. The sequenced material came from PBMCs or T cells enriched from blood (not recorded which). The receptor was isolated from a woman aged 25 to 45 who had recovered from COVID-19. The rearrangement joins TRBV5-6 to TRBJ2-3, with D possibly matching TRBD1 (6 bases). The CDR3 nucleotides are TGTGCCAGCAGGAGGGGGATCAGCACAGATACGCAGTATTTT. Protein: CASRRGISTDTQYF.